This T cell receptor (beta chain) derives from a study of CD8 T cells in ankylosing spondylitis. Overall study results and limits: Prior work had noted some motif variants in reactive arthritis blood and synovial fluid.

V lost 4 bases to trimming and J lost 4 bases; unmatched junction nucleotides: 5. The length of the CDR3 is 14 residues. In germline, CDR1 is MGHRA, CDR2 YSYEKL. MiXCR, run by TCRdb on the 5' RACE reads, gives a single entry per CDR3 protein. The sample lists around 53,000 distinct CDR3 sequences; 7.4% were seen once. This clonotype was detected ten times or more. Its antigen is still unknown. This receptor was taken from a female donor with ankylosing spondylitis or in good health (not recorded which). Sequenced sample: blood, either unsorted or a sorted T cell fraction (not recorded which). The chain uses TRBV4-1 and TRBJ2-3; 7 nucleotides align to TRBD1. The CDR3 spells CASSPDRDSDTQYF. The CDR3 DNA is TGCGCCAGCAGCCCCGACAGGGATTCAGATACGCAGTATTTT.